Each of the 14 T cell receptor beta chains below was sequenced from the same sample in a study of cytomegalovirus exposure and HLA in healthy donors. The study ran its PCR with 60 Vbeta and 13 Jbeta primers. The method was immunoSEQ multiplex PCR; TCRdb's version includes in-frame clones alone and lacks a portion of them. The sample lists 90,000 to 100,000 clones, roughly 76% occurring once. Sequencing used PBMCs. The receptors shown here come from an older woman in good health and CMV-seropositive.

This clone was picked up a small number of times. V usage is TRBV4-1 and J usage is TRBJ1-4; TRBD1 might be the D (5 bases). V lost 6 bases and J 1 base, leaving 12 bases between the germline ends. The CDR3 is 15 amino acids. In germline, CDR1 is MGHRA, CDR2 YSYEKL. This CDR3 is CASSPVGGTNEKLFF. CDR3 DNA sequence: TGCGCCAGCAGTCCCGTGGGGGGAACTAATGAAAAACTGTTTTTT.

The CDR3 region has the DNA TGTGCCAGTCGGCTCGGGGGGAGAGGCAATCAGCCCCAGCATTTT. Its translation: CASRLGGRGNQPQHF. The J gene is TRBJ1-5, the V gene TRBV27; D may be TRBD1 (5 bases). CDR1 MNHEY and CDR2 SMNVEV come from the germline V gene (reference sequence). There are 15 residues in the CDR3. The V end lost 9 bases, the J end lost 2 bases, and 17 bases lay between the germline ends.

J is TRBJ2-5 and V is TRBV5-1; D might be TRBD2 (6 bases). Per the germline V gene, CDR1 is SGHRS and CDR2 is YFSETQ. With 4 bases removed from V and 0 bases from J, the gap between germline ends came to 10 bases. The CDR3 consists of 14 residues. The CDR3 sequence: CASSEGTYQETQYF. CDR3 nucleotides: TGCGCCAGCAGCGAAGGGACTTACCAAGAGACCCAGTACTTC.

The V call is TRBV11-2, the J call TRBJ2-7; TRBD1 agrees at 8 bases. This CDR3 spans 12 amino acids. V was clipped by 3 bases and J by 6 bases; unmatched bases: 1. Germline CDR1 is SGHAT and CDR2 is FQNNGV. The CDR3 region is CASSFRGPEQYF. DNA of the CDR3: TGTGCCAGCAGCTTCAGGGGGCCCGAGCAGTACTTC.

This sequence joins TRBV2 and TRBJ1-4, with TRBD1 matching over 10 bases. The CDR3 extends over 15 amino acids. The V gene end was trimmed by 5 bases and the J gene end by 5 bases; junction bases not matched to a gene: 5. Germline V gives CDR1 SNHLY, CDR2 FYNNEI. The CDR3 spells CASSRQGAVNEKLFF. Here the CDR3 DNA reads TGTGCCAGCAGTAGACAGGGGGCGGTCAATGAAAAACTGTTTTTT. The whole variable domain, filled in from reference TRBV2 and TRBJ1-4, reads EPEVTQTPSHQVTQMGQEVILRCVPISNHLYFYWYRQILGQKVEFLVSFYNNEISEKSEIFDDQFSVERPDGSNFTLKIRSTKLEDSAMYFCASSRQGAVNEKLFFGSGTQLSVL.

The chain is built from TRBV9 and TRBJ1-5; the D gene is possibly TRBD1 (5 bases). The V gene's germline CDR1 is SGDLS and CDR2 YYNGEE. V lost 4 bases and J lost 3, with 8 bases in between. The CDR3 has 13 amino acids. This CDR3 is CASSRGSNQPQHF. For the CDR3, the DNA is TGTGCCAGCAGCAGGGGATCCAATCAGCCCCAGCATTTT.

This clone was picked up one time. V gene TRBV19 combines with J gene TRBJ1-5; no clear D. CDR3 size: 13 residues. Trimming stripped 7 bases from V and 2 bases from J, with 9 bases between. The germline V gene has CDR1 LNHDA and CDR2 SQIVND (reference sequence). The CDR3 here is CASTTVRNQPQHF. The CDR3 DNA reads TGTGCCAGTACCACAGTCCGCAATCAGCCCCAGCATTTT. The entire variable domain, with the rest obtained from reference TRBV19 and TRBJ1-5, is as follows: DGGITQSPKYLFRKEGQNVTLSCEQNLNHDAMYWYRQDPGQGLRLIYYSQIVNDFQKGDIAEGYSVSREKKESFPLTVTSAQKNPTAFYLCASTTVRNQPQHFGDGTRLSIL.

The V call is TRBV9, the J call TRBJ2-7, with D uncertain. Trimming took 2 bases from V and 3 from J, leaving 15 bases between them. The CDR3 consists of 15 residues. The germline V gene has CDR1 SGDLS and CDR2 YYNGEE. In nucleotides, the CDR3 is TGTGCCAGCAGCGTTCAATCGTCGAGCTTCTACGAGCAGTACTTC. Protein product: CASSVQSSSFYEQYF.

This clone was found once. This chain connects TRBV28 to TRBJ2-2; D perhaps matches TRBD1 (5 bases). The V and J ends lost 2 bases and 0 bases respectively, with 10 bases between them. Germline V gene data show CDR1 as MDHEN and CDR2 as SYDVKM. The CDR3 runs 16 residues. CDR3 bases: TGTGCCAGCAGTTTAGTTCAAGGGGCGAACACCGGGGAGCTGTTTTTT. Translating gives CASSLVQGANTGELFF.

The V and J genes are TRBV29-1 and TRBJ2-7; 10 bases are shared with TRBD2. Trimming removed 7 bases from V and 2 bases from J; junction bases left unmatched: 2. The CDR3 loop spans 12 amino acids. Germline loops: CDR1 SQVTM, CDR2 ANQGSEA. CDR3 bases: TGCAGCGCCGGGACTAGCGCCTACGAGCAGTACTTC. Its translation: CSAGTSAYEQYF.

CDR3 protein: CASSERGSSGNTIYF. CDR3 nucleotide sequence: TGTGCCAGCAGCGAAAGGGGTAGCTCTGGAAACACCATATATTTT. The chain has TRBV9 and TRBJ1-3; D perhaps matches TRBD1 (5 bases). V was clipped by 3 bases and J by 0 bases, with 10 bases between them. This CDR3 region has 15 residues. The germline V gene encodes CDR1 SGDLS and CDR2 YYNGEE.

This clone came up a few times. This rearrangement joins TRBV19 to TRBJ2-7; 8 bases agree with TRBD1. V trimming: 4 bases; J trimming: 4 bases; junction bases outside the gene matches: 9. There are 15 residues in the CDR3. CDR1 and CDR2 (germline): LNHDA, SQIVND (reference sequence). The CDR3 sequence is CASSTVRTGIYEQYF. The CDR3, as DNA: TGTGCCAGTAGTACCGTCCGGACAGGGATTTACGAGCAGTACTTC.

The J gene is TRBJ2-2, the V gene TRBV18; 9 bases are shared with TRBD1. CDR1 and CDR2 from the germline V gene are KGHSH and LQKENI. J lost 3 bases, V lost 1 base, and 0 bases had no gene match. The CDR3 length is 15 residues. This CDR3 is CASSPRQGDTGELFF. CDR3 sequence (DNA): TGTGCCAGCTCACCACGACAGGGGGACACCGGGGAGCTGTTTTTT.

V gene TRBV19 combines with J gene TRBJ2-1; TRBD2 matches 7 bases. Trimming took 6 bases from V and 11 from J; bases not matched to a gene: 7. The germline V gene has CDR1 LNHDA and CDR2 SQIVND (reference sequence). There are 12 residues in the CDR3. The CDR3 DNA sequence: TGTGCCAGTAGACCTGAAGCGGGAAAGCAGTTCTTC. Its protein product is CASRPEAGKQFF.